This paragraph covers one TCR beta chain sequence. Antigen unknown. TCRdb independently ran MiXCR on the 5' RACE reads; one entry per CDR3 protein. Altogether 400,000 or so distinct CDR3 sequences are present, 15% to 20% being singletons, with the ten largest covering around 9.2%. The entry originates in a study of T-cell memory formation after mild COVID-19. Study details: Most TCR clusters belonged to a single donor. Study-level results: Clones from the second wave (peaking day 37) had unconfirmed SARS-CoV-2 specificity. Later expanders leaned toward CD4+, whereas clones contracting from day 15 to 85 were balanced CD4/CD8. Contracting CD4+ clones were located mainly in CM and EM, and CD8+ clones in EMRA.

Germline CDR1 reads LNHDA; CDR2 reads SQIVND (reference sequence). V lost 0 bases to trimming and J lost 2 bases, with 14 bases between them. The CDR3 loop spans 17 amino acids. This rearrangement joins TRBV19 to TRBJ1-5; possible D gene TRBD1, 5 bases. The specimen was PBMCs or a T cell subset sorted from them (not recorded which). The TCR comes from an adult woman who had mild COVID-19 (a few samples of this study predate the infection). Cell type and time point are not known. Here the CDR3 DNA reads TGTGCCAGTAGTATAGACAGGGCTACGGGAGGCAATCAGCCCCAGCATTTT. It translates to CASSIDRATGGNQPQHF.